Listed below are T cell receptor beta chains from one sample, sequenced in a study of blood T cell dynamics during melanoma immunotherapy. Clones were read by immunoSEQ multiplex PCR, and TCRdb kept only the in-frame ones, dropping some. The table includes 10,000 or so clones, approximately 89% detected once. This specimen was blood, taken from a patient treated with checkpoint blockade. Every receptor here comes from a human donor with melanoma. CDR3s include the opening cysteine and the closing phenylalanine or tryptophan.

v_gene	j_gene	CDR3aa
TRBV19	TRBJ2-1	CASSTPWSSYNEQFF
TRBV28	TRBJ2-3	CASTGTSGRTDTQYF
TRBV5-1	TRBJ1-1	CASSLGQSNTEAFF
TRBV15	TRBJ2-7	CATSRDRRGSKTYEQYF
TRBV7-9	TRBJ2-1	CASSLGAGIDNEQFF
TRBV9	TRBJ2-3	CASSGGLPADTQYF
TRBV14	TRBJ2-1	CASSPLAADYNEQFF
TRBV7-2	TRBJ2-5	CASSLARTGKETQYF
TRBV16	TRBJ2-7	CASSRGHSYEQYF
TRBV2	TRBJ2-7	CASNLRDGPYEQYF
TRBV19	TRBJ2-1	CAIDDPSSYNEQFF
TRBV7-9	TRBJ2-7	CASSFRQSYEQYF
TRBV18	TRBJ2-2	CASSRGGLAGGMTGELFF
TRBV7-2	TRBJ2-7	CASSPGLAGGAAYEQYF
TRBV7-8	TRBJ2-5	CASSLVEGVQETQYF
TRBV9	-	CASSSGGYEQYF
TRBV4-1	TRBJ1-2	CASSQSFPQGLNGYTF
TRBV7-8	TRBJ1-4	CASSLAGRLFPEKLFF
TRBV7-9	TRBJ1-2	CASSLRGINYGYTF
TRBV19	TRBJ1-5	CASSIRQGRAQPQHF
TRBV28	TRBJ1-5	CASTQSFPAQPQHF
TRBV2	TRBJ2-1	CASSEAMVAGPPLLFF
TRBV29-1	TRBJ1-1	CSVVRGLPPEAFF
TRBV6-4	TRBJ2-3	CASRGLTDTQYF
TRBV15	TRBJ2-3	CATSRGGAGEDTQYF
TRBV28	TRBJ1-4	CASSGTATLNEKLFF
TRBV6-1	TRBJ2-6	CASSEQSSGANVLTF
TRBV28	TRBJ2-3	CASSPATDTQYF
TRBV2	TRBJ2-3	CATRRELGTDTQYF
TRBV5-5	TRBJ2-4	CASSSLAGAKNIQYF
TRBV6-6	TRBJ2-1	CASSYRQGGGEQFF
TRBV5-4	TRBJ2-7	CASSSPGRAYEQYF
TRBV27	TRBJ2-5	CASRRTSGETQYF
TRBV18	TRBJ1-4	CASSGGTNEKLFF
TRBV27	TRBJ1-4	CASSLSGQPSVKLFF
TRBV9	TRBJ2-7	CASSAGQVNYEQYF
TRBV27	TRBJ1-2	CASSSPGQGNYGYTF